The entry that follows covers one T cell receptor (beta chain) sequence. There are 17 residues in the CDR3. After removal of 0 bases from V and 4 bases from J, the junction contained 6 bases not matched to a gene. Germline V CDR1 and CDR2: SEHNR, FQNEAQ (reference sequence). PCR was performed using 60 Vbeta and 13 Jbeta primers. Sequencing was performed with immunoSEQ multiplex PCR; in TCRdb, only in-frame clones are kept and a portion is missing. The profile shows about 200,000 clones, around 88% of them singletons. These data are taken from a study of cytomegalovirus exposure and HLA in healthy donors.

This TCR was recovered from a woman younger than 45 in good health and CMV-seronegative. This chain connects TRBV7-9 to TRBJ2-1; 10 positions match TRBD2. The sequenced sample consisted of PBMCs. CDR3 sequence (DNA): TGTGCCAGCAGCTTAGCCAGCGGGGGGGCAATTTACAATGAGCAGTTCTTC. Protein sequence: CASSLASGGAIYNEQFF.